These T cell receptor beta chains were read from a single sample in a study of blood T cell dynamics during melanoma immunotherapy. Sequenced by immunoSEQ multiplex PCR; TCRdb stores in-frame clones only, minus some. The profile shows approximately 25,000 clones, around 90% of them singletons. This material consisted of blood, taken from a patient treated with checkpoint blockade. These receptors originate from a human donor with melanoma. Each CDR3 is given without its conserved first and last residue.

CDR3: ASSLGPSTGGYT; V: TRBV6-5
CDR3: ASSLGAGAGYNEQF; V: TRBV5-1
CDR3: ASSLRGSPLH; V: TRBV11-2
CDR3: ASSGDPNYGYT; V: TRBV9
CDR3: ASSSVPDYGYT; V: TRBV5-4
CDR3: ASSSGLVYGYT; V: TRBV9
CDR3: ASSHPAGAGFYEQY; V: TRBV4-1
CDR3: ASSLTGGSGSNYGYT; V: TRBV7-3
CDR3: ASSQAGTSYHEQY; V: TRBV7-2
CDR3: ASSTQPVEGYT; V: TRBV2
CDR3: ARSLTRGSTHEQY; V: TRBV5-3
CDR3: ASSLIPTGGFTGELF; V: TRBV5-1
CDR3: ASLRGGSTDTQY; V: TRBV5-1
CDR3: ASTDSYEQY; V: TRBV6-5
CDR3: ASSQGPLGYEQY; V: TRBV28
CDR3: ASSLWQAYEQY; V: TRBV7-6
CDR3: ASSAPGTSGRIGQF; V: TRBV18
CDR3: ASEREGAGTEAF; V: TRBV2
CDR3: ASSLGDLLRDTQY; V: TRBV7-9
CDR3: ASSFVRTGSHEQY; V: TRBV5-6
CDR3: ASSLSPSYEQY; V: TRBV27
CDR3: ASSFTGLQRVNTEAF; V: TRBV7-9
CDR3: ASRERWSTNEKLF; V: TRBV2
CDR3: ASSPPGRAGEQY; V: TRBV5-4
CDR3: ASSPAGSAGELF; V: TRBV18
CDR3: ASSLSAGYEQY; V: TRBV28
CDR3: ASSPLTLRSSGPSGYEQY; V: TRBV18
CDR3: ASSFSSNDTGSGNTIY; V: TRBV7-7
CDR3: GAGLTGELF; V: TRBV5-8
CDR3: ASSFRLGSNEQF; V: TRBV19
CDR3: ASSAAQLAGGPKTQY; V: TRBV7-2
CDR3: ASSSRRSAGGGSYNEQF; V: TRBV18
CDR3: ASSLPQQETQY; V: TRBV7-9
CDR3: ASSPTLAGTNEQF; V: TRBV18
CDR3: ASSLTAGRRSSTDTQY; V: TRBV5-1
CDR3: ASRENSLRFYEQY; V: TRBV6-1
CDR3: SVGSGTYNEQF; V: TRBV29-1
CDR3: ASSEGLLSVSYEQY; V: TRBV6-1
CDR3: ASSPLTGGATAF; V: TRBV5-1
CDR3: ATSPVPTGPKNIQY; V: TRBV15
CDR3: ASSPKRERRETQY; V: TRBV7-8
CDR3: ASSDPLSGVYQETQY; V: TRBV25-1
CDR3: ASSTGQGSNTEAF; V: TRBV7-8
CDR3: ASSGPEGGRYYEQY; V: TRBV18
CDR3: ASSPGAANTEAF; V: TRBV7-2
CDR3: ASSSQARGPDTQY; V: TRBV5-4
CDR3: ASSLEGIRRGEQY; V: TRBV28
CDR3: ASTPTGLSYEQY; V: TRBV6-1
CDR3: ASSPRGNRNEQY; V: TRBV28
CDR3: ASSNRGEPYNEQF; V: TRBV19
CDR3: ASSTGGAGTDTQY; V: TRBV6-1
CDR3: ASSFYTGTDTNYGYT; V: TRBV5-8
CDR3: ASSESRANEQF; V: TRBV2